This is a list of T cell receptor beta chains from one sample in a study of T cells after yellow fever vaccination. Using its own MiXCR run on the 5' RACE reads, TCRdb lists one record per CDR3 protein. This table has approximately 340,000 distinct CDR3 sequences, 8.7% appearing once. This specimen consisted of PBMCs, obtained on the day of the first yellow fever vaccination. These receptors were obtained from a young man who received the YFV17D yellow fever vaccine. Both conserved end residues are part of each CDR3. Each record gives: V gene, clone size, D gene, J gene, CDR3 DNA, CDR3 protein. D genes are given only for firm matches. The size field is filled for only some rows; it gives once, few, many or a size class.

V: TRBV13
size: few
D: NA
J: TRBJ1-1
DNA: TGTGCCAGCAGCTCGACCCACAGGGCGGAAAGCACTGAAGCTTTCTTT
CDR3: CASSSTHRAESTEAFF

V: TRBV5-1
size: NA
D: NA
J: TRBJ2-1
DNA: TGCGCCAGCAGCTTGAGGTTTACCGGACAACCGTTCTTC
CDR3: CASSLRFTGQPFF

V: TRBV18
size: few
D: TRBD1
J: TRBJ2-5
DNA: TGTGCCAGCTCACCACCGACGGGACAGGGCTTCGTAGAGACCCAGTACTTC
CDR3: CASSPPTGQGFVETQYF

V: TRBV25-1
size: NA
D: NA
J: TRBJ1-2
DNA: TGTGCCAGCAGTCAGGACTATACCTATGGCTACACCTTC
CDR3: CASSQDYTYGYTF

V: TRBV20-1
size: NA
D: TRBD2
J: TRBJ2-1
DNA: TGCAGTGCTAGAGATCGAACTAGCGAGGAGCAGTTCTTC
CDR3: CSARDRTSEEQFF

V: TRBV20-1
size: few
D: NA
J: TRBJ1-5
DNA: TGCAGTGCCAAAGTGTGGGGGAATCAGCCCCAGCATTTT
CDR3: CSAKVWGNQPQHF

V: TRBV5-1
size: many
D: TRBD2
J: TRBJ2-1
DNA: TGCGCCAGCAGCACAGAGCGGGGGGACTACAATGAGCAGTTCTTC
CDR3: CASSTERGDYNEQFF

V: TRBV4-3
size: few
D: NA
J: TRBJ1-5
DNA: TGCGCCAGCAGCCCTTTTGCGGGGTATAATCAGCCCCAGCATTTT
CDR3: CASSPFAGYNQPQHF

V: TRBV20-1
size: NA
D: NA
J: TRBJ2-7
DNA: TGCAGTGCTAGACACGCGGGACGCTACGAGCAGTACTTC
CDR3: CSARHAGRYEQYF

V: TRBV5-4
size: NA
D: NA
J: TRBJ2-3
DNA: TGTGCCAGCAGCCCAAGAACTTCTAGCACAGATACGCAGTATTTT
CDR3: CASSPRTSSTDTQYF

V: TRBV20-1
size: few
D: TRBD2
J: TRBJ2-7
DNA: TGCAGTGCTAGAGATCGGCAGCGGGGGGTCCCCTACGAGCAGTACTTC
CDR3: CSARDRQRGVPYEQYF

V: TRBV5-1
size: many
D: NA
J: TRBJ2-3
DNA: TGCGCCAGCAGCCCTTGGAGCACAGATACGCAGTATTTT
CDR3: CASSPWSTDTQYF

V: TRBV10-3
size: few
D: NA
J: TRBJ2-7
DNA: TGTGCCATCAGCGGGGACTCCTACGAGCAGTACTTC
CDR3: CAISGDSYEQYF

V: TRBV20-1
size: NA
D: TRBD1
J: TRBJ1-6
DNA: TGCAGTGCTAGGAGACAGGGGAATTCACCCCTCCACTTT
CDR3: CSARRQGNSPLHF

V: TRBV7-7
size: few
D: NA
J: TRBJ1-1
DNA: TGTGCCAGATTTGATGGGGGGCTCTTGGGCACTGAAGCTTTCTTT
CDR3: CARFDGGLLGTEAFF

V: TRBV5-1
size: many
D: TRBD1
J: TRBJ1-1
DNA: TGCGCCAGCAGCTCGCTCTCAGGGGGGAACACTGAAGCTTTCTTT
CDR3: CASSSLSGGNTEAFF

V: TRBV24-1
size: few
D: NA
J: TRBJ2-4
DNA: TGTGCCACCAGTGACGAGAAGAACATTCAGTACTTC
CDR3: CATSDEKNIQYF

V: TRBV20-1
size: few
D: NA
J: TRBJ1-2
DNA: TGCAGTGCTAGTCTACGGGATAGAGACTATGGCTACACCTTC
CDR3: CSASLRDRDYGYTF

V: TRBV5-1
size: NA
D: NA
J: TRBJ1-2
DNA: TGCGCCAGCAGCCCGGCAGCTAACTATGGCTACACCTTC
CDR3: CASSPAANYGYTF

V: TRBV6-5
size: few
D: TRBD2
J: TRBJ2-1
DNA: TGTGCCAGCAGTTTAACCGGGACTAGGGTCCCCAATGAGCAGTTCTTC
CDR3: CASSLTGTRVPNEQFF

V: TRBV24-1
size: many
D: NA
J: TRBJ1-1
DNA: TGTGCCACCAGCCAGGGTGAAGTGACTGAAGCTTTCTTT
CDR3: CATSQGEVTEAFF

V: TRBV12-3/TRBV12-4
size: many
D: TRBD2
J: TRBJ2-1
DNA: TGTGCCAGCAGTTTAATAGCGGGGGGGCGCAATGAGCAGTTCTTC
CDR3: CASSLIAGGRNEQFF

V: TRBV20-1
size: many
D: NA
J: TRBJ1-2
DNA: NA
CDR3: CSAPRDFGAGYTF

V: TRBV27
size: few
D: NA
J: TRBJ1-1
DNA: TGTGCCAGCAGTTTGTTCGGGGTACACGGGAACACTGAAGCTTTCTTT
CDR3: CASSLFGVHGNTEAFF

V: TRBV7-2
size: many
D: NA
J: TRBJ1-1
DNA: TGTGCCAGCAGCGCCCAGCTTACAGCTTTCTTT
CDR3: CASSAQLTAFF

V: TRBV6-4
size: NA
D: TRBD2
J: TRBJ2-3
DNA: TGTGCCAGCAGTGAGGGACTAGCGGGGGGGCCAGATACGCAGTATTTT
CDR3: CASSEGLAGGPDTQYF

V: TRBV6-5
size: few
D: NA
J: TRBJ2-7
DNA: TGTGCCAGCAGTTACGGGGCCGAGCAGTACTTC
CDR3: CASSYGAEQYF

V: TRBV10-3
size: few
D: TRBD2
J: TRBJ2-7
DNA: TGTGCCATCAACGCAGCGGGGGGGCTATACGAGCAGTACTTC
CDR3: CAINAAGGLYEQYF

V: TRBV14
size: many
D: NA
J: TRBJ1-6
DNA: TGTGCCAGCAGCCATAATGCGGGGCGATCACCCCTCCACTTT
CDR3: CASSHNAGRSPLHF

V: TRBV7-9
size: NA
D: NA
J: TRBJ2-1
DNA: TGTGCCAGCAGCCTCCCGGCAGGGAGGTATTCCTACAATGAGCAGTTCTTC
CDR3: CASSLPAGRYSYNEQFF

V: TRBV5-1
size: many
D: TRBD2
J: TRBJ2-5
DNA: TGCGCCAGCAGCTTTGCGGGGGGCGCCGGTTCGGAGACCCAGTACTTC
CDR3: CASSFAGGAGSETQYF

V: TRBV19
size: NA
D: NA
J: TRBJ2-2
DNA: TGTGCCAGTAGTATGTTCCAGAAGAACACCGGGGAGCTGTTTTTT
CDR3: CASSMFQKNTGELFF

V: TRBV5-6
size: few
D: TRBD2
J: TRBJ2-3
DNA: TGTGCCAGCAGCTTGACGGCTAGCGGGGGCTCCCTCACAGATACGCAGTATTTT
CDR3: CASSLTASGGSLTDTQYF

V: TRBV11-2
size: NA
D: NA
J: TRBJ2-7
DNA: TGTGCCAGCGCGAATGACCGGGCTTATCAAACCCGTAGGAGCTCCTACGAGCAGTACTTC
CDR3: CASANDRAYQTRRSSYEQYF

V: TRBV3-1
size: many
D: TRBD1
J: TRBJ1-5
DNA: TGTGCCAGCAGCCAAGACCCAGGGGGCGATCAGCCCCAGCATTTT
CDR3: CASSQDPGGDQPQHF

V: TRBV7-2
size: few
D: TRBD1
J: TRBJ2-7
DNA: TGTGCCAGCAGCTCCGAACAGGGGACCTACGAGCAGTACTTC
CDR3: CASSSEQGTYEQYF

V: TRBV5-1
size: NA
D: NA
J: TRBJ1-2
DNA: TGCGCCAGCAGTCCCCTGGCGACAGGCGGTTATGGCTACACCTTC
CDR3: CASSPLATGGYGYTF

V: TRBV7-6
size: few
D: NA
J: TRBJ2-7
DNA: TGTGCCAGCAGCCGGGCAAACTCCTACGAGCAGTACTTC
CDR3: CASSRANSYEQYF

V: TRBV5-4
size: few
D: NA
J: TRBJ1-2
DNA: TGTGCCAGCAGCTTGGGCATCCAGGACCCTAGTGGCTACACCTTC
CDR3: CASSLGIQDPSGYTF

V: TRBV4-3
size: NA
D: NA
J: TRBJ1-1
DNA: TGCGCCAGCAGCCCCAGGGGCCTCCCTGAAGCTTTCTTT
CDR3: CASSPRGLPEAFF

V: TRBV5-1
size: many
D: NA
J: TRBJ1-2
DNA: TGCGCCAGCAGCATGGAACAGGCGTCCCTGTATGGCTACACCTTC
CDR3: CASSMEQASLYGYTF

V: TRBV12-3/TRBV12-4
size: few
D: NA
J: TRBJ1-2
DNA: TGTGCCAGCAGCCCACTAACAAACAGGGAAGCCTATGGCTACACCTTC
CDR3: CASSPLTNREAYGYTF

V: TRBV4-3
size: few
D: NA
J: TRBJ2-7
DNA: TGCGCCAGCAGCCGCGCACCCGGAGGTTTTTGGTACTACGAGCAGTACTTC
CDR3: CASSRAPGGFWYYEQYF

V: TRBV6-2/TRBV6-3
size: few
D: NA
J: TRBJ2-1
DNA: TGTGCCAGCAGTTACCACATCCAGGGACGGGGCCCTGACAATGAGCAGTTCTTC
CDR3: CASSYHIQGRGPDNEQFF

V: TRBV7-9
size: few
D: NA
J: TRBJ2-1
DNA: TGTGCCAGCAACCGAGGTAGCTCCTACAATGAGCAGTTCTTC
CDR3: CASNRGSSYNEQFF

V: TRBV9
size: NA
D: NA
J: TRBJ2-7
DNA: TGTGCCAGCAGCGCCCGATGGGGATTGGACGAGCAGTACTTC
CDR3: CASSARWGLDEQYF

V: TRBV15
size: NA
D: NA
J: TRBJ2-5
DNA: TGTGCCACCAGCTATGGCCCCTCGCGAGGTGAAGAGACCCAGTACTTC
CDR3: CATSYGPSRGEETQYF

V: TRBV6-5
size: NA
D: NA
J: TRBJ2-3
DNA: TGTGCCAGCAGTTACTCGTCAGGGGCCCAGTATTTT
CDR3: CASSYSSGAQYF

V: TRBV4-2
size: few
D: TRBD2
J: TRBJ2-1
DNA: TGTGCCAGCAGCCCCACAAAGGGCCGGGGGGGAAGCTCCTACAATGAGCAGTTCTTC
CDR3: CASSPTKGRGGSSYNEQFF

V: TRBV7-9
size: few
D: NA
J: TRBJ2-7
DNA: TGTGCCAGCAGCTCGGCGACTTACGAGCAGTACTTC
CDR3: CASSSATYEQYF

V: TRBV2
size: many
D: TRBD1
J: TRBJ2-4
DNA: TGTGCCAGCAGGGACAGGCTAGCCAAAAACATTCAGTACTTC
CDR3: CASRDRLAKNIQYF

V: TRBV5-1
size: NA
D: NA
J: TRBJ1-1
DNA: TGCGCCAGCATTGAGGACACTGAAGCTTTCTTT
CDR3: CASIEDTEAFF

V: TRBV5-4
size: few
D: TRBD2
J: TRBJ2-5
DNA: TGTGCCAGCAGCTGGTCCGGGAGGGAGACCCAGTACTTC
CDR3: CASSWSGRETQYF

V: TRBV6-5
size: few
D: NA
J: TRBJ2-5
DNA: TGTGCCAGCAGTTACAACCCGCCGCCTAACCAAGAGACCCAGTACTTC
CDR3: CASSYNPPPNQETQYF

V: TRBV27
size: NA
D: NA
J: TRBJ2-5
DNA: TGTGCCAGCAGTCCCTGGGATGCAGAGGAGACCCAGTACTTC
CDR3: CASSPWDAEETQYF

V: TRBV20-1
size: NA
D: TRBD2
J: TRBJ2-2
DNA: TGCAGTGCGCATAGCGGGGGGCCCAACACCGGGGAGCTGTTTTTT
CDR3: CSAHSGGPNTGELFF

V: TRBV28
size: many
D: NA
J: TRBJ2-1
DNA: TGTGCCAGCAGGTCCACAGGAATGACAATGAGTAGGCAGTTCTTC
CDR3: CASRSTGMTMSRQFF

V: TRBV7-2
size: few
D: NA
J: TRBJ2-6
DNA: TGTGCCAGCAGCGTCGCTTGGGGGGCCAACGTCCTGACTTTC
CDR3: CASSVAWGANVLTF

V: TRBV28
size: many
D: NA
J: TRBJ1-1
DNA: TGTGCCAGCACTATCCCGGGGAGGGGAACTGAAGCTTTCTTT
CDR3: CASTIPGRGTEAFF